This passage covers 18 T cell receptor beta chains from one sample sequenced in a study of siplizumab effects on memory and regulatory T cells (dated by TCRdb to between 2019 and 2020). The library was made by the immunoSEQ multiplex PCR assay. Here the immuneACCESS table is served through TCRdb, limited to in-frame sequences with V and J called. Missing clones are a known gap in these copies; in checked studies unresolved V genes cover under half, and the rest lacks a known reason. The sample table lists 95,000 to 130,000 clones, roughly 94% of them with a count of one. Roughly 1.7% of the sample goes to the ten largest clones. Specimen: non-Treg CD4+ T cells sorted from blood. Read against the paper, the sample's cell subset or site label means: FACS-sorted unstimulated CD4+ non-regulatory T cells. These receptor sequences come from a human donor in good health.

The chain links TRBV25-1 to TRBJ1-2, with D perhaps matching TRBD1 (5 bases). Trimming took 4 bases from V and 5 from J, leaving 8 bases between them. Germline-derived CDR1 and CDR2 are MGHDK and SYGVNS. The CDR3 covers 12 residues. CDR3 region: CASSGGGYGYTF. CDR3 bases: TGTGCCAGCAGTGGGGGGGGATATGGCTACACCTTC.

The chain carries TRBV9 and TRBJ2-7; perhaps TRBD2 as D (5 bases). This CDR3 region has 14 residues. Germline CDR1 SGDLS, CDR2 YYNGEE. Trimming left V 2 bases short and J 7 bases short, with 16 bases between. The CDR3 reads CASSVLASPGEQYF. In nucleotides, the CDR3 is TGTGCCAGCAGCGTTTTAGCGAGTCCGGGAGAGCAGTACTTC. Full variable domain (rest looked up from reference TRBV9 and TRBJ2-7): DSGVTQTPKHLITATGQRVTLRCSPRSGDLSVYWYQQSLDQGLQFLIQYYNGEERAKGNILERFSAQQFPDLHSELNLSSLELGDSALYFCASSVLASPGEQYFGPGTRLTVT.

V usage is TRBV2 and J usage is TRBJ1-5, with D perhaps matching TRBD1 (6 bases). V gave up 1 base and J gave up 5 bases, with 12 bases separating them. CDR3 length: 15 amino acids. The germline V gene encodes CDR1 SNHLY and CDR2 FYNNEI. CDR3 protein: CASSEVSRGDQPQHF. CDR3 nucleotides: TGTGCCAGCAGTGAAGTGAGTAGGGGGGATCAGCCCCAGCATTTT.

The rearrangement uses TRBV11-2 and TRBJ2-1; 8 nucleotides agree with TRBD1. Trimming at V came to 5 bases and at J to 13 bases, leaving 4 bases not matched to a gene. Germline V gene data show CDR1 as SGHAT and CDR2 as FQNNGV. This CDR3 has 11 amino acids. CDR3 residues: CASSRDRLQFF. The CDR3 DNA is TGTGCCAGCAGCAGGGACAGGCTTCAGTTCTTC. The variable domain in full, completed from reference TRBV11-2 and TRBJ2-1, reads EAGVAQSPRYKIIEKRQSVAFWCNPISGHATLYWYQQILGQGPKLLIQFQNNGVVDDSQLPKDRFSAERLKGVDSTLKIQPAKLEDSAVYLCASSRDRLQFFGPGTRLTVL.

This clone was seen only once. The chain carries TRBV18 and TRBJ2-3; 8 nucleotides line up with TRBD1. Germline loops: CDR1 KGHSH, CDR2 LQKENI. The CDR3 length is 12 residues. The V segment lost 0 bases and the J segment 11 bases; nucleotides outside the gene matches: 1. Here the CDR3 reads CASSPPGQGQYF. The CDR3 bases are TGTGCCAGCTCACCACCCGGACAGGGGCAGTATTTT.

The rearrangement joins TRBV6-5 to TRBJ1-2; D is ambiguous. CDR1 is MNHEY and CDR2 is SVGAGI in the germline V gene. Trimming removed 0 bases at V and 8 bases at J, with 10 bases between. This CDR3 region has 13 residues. Here the CDR3 reads CASSYSLSQGYTF. CDR3 DNA sequence: TGTGCCAGCAGTTACTCACTCTCCCAGGGCTACACCTTC.

The J gene is TRBJ2-5, the V gene TRBV7-6, with 10 bases matching TRBD2. Germline V lookup: CDR1 SGHVS, CDR2 FNYEAQ. This CDR3 comprises 14 residues. V shed 5 bases and J 5 bases; nucleotides not matched to a gene: 5. CDR3 sequence reads: CASSISGGQETQYF. CDR3 sequence (DNA): TGTGCCAGCAGCATTAGCGGGGGGCAGGAGACCCAGTACTTC.

J is TRBJ1-1 and V is TRBV5-1; 8 nucleotides agree with TRBD1. Trimming took 3 bases from V and 0 from J; bases not matched to a gene: 7. Germline CDR1 and CDR2: SGHRS and YFSETQ. The CDR3 runs to 16 residues. The CDR3 DNA follows: TGCGCCAGCAGCTCCGCCGGGACAGGAATGAACACTGAAGCTTTCTTT. Its protein is CASSSAGTGMNTEAFF.

The table lists this clone with a count of one. This chain uses TRBV11-2 with TRBJ1-1, with D maybe TRBD1 (5 bases). The CDR3 runs 16 residues. In germline, CDR1 is SGHAT, CDR2 FQNNGV. Trimming shortened V by 0 bases and J by 5 bases, and 16 bases separated the two germline ends. The CDR3 DNA reads TGTGCCAGCAGCTTAGAGGGGGGGAAAGTTGGGACTGAAGCTTTCTTT. It specifies CASSLEGGKVGTEAFF.

This clone was seen just once. The V call is TRBV11-2, the J call TRBJ2-7; perhaps TRBD1 as D (6 bases). Trimming stripped 5 bases from V and 4 bases from J, with 9 bases between. The germline gives CDR1 SGHAT, CDR2 FQNNGV. The CDR3 is 12 residues long. CDR3 sequence (DNA): TGTGCCAGCAGCACGGACAGATACGAGCAGTACTTC. It yields the protein CASSTDRYEQYF.

This chain connects TRBV30 to TRBJ1-2, with a tentative D call TRBD1 (5 bases). CDR3 length equals 15 residues. Germline loops: CDR1 GTSNPN, CDR2 SVGIG (reference sequence). Trimming stripped 2 bases from V and 6 bases from J, with 19 bases between. This CDR3 reads CAWSFLGLRGDGYTF. Written as DNA, the CDR3 is TGTGCCTGGAGTTTCCTAGGGTTGAGAGGGGATGGCTACACCTTC.

The chain joins TRBV7-9 to TRBJ2-5; D gene uncertain. Germline CDR1 and CDR2: SEHNR and FQNEAQ (reference sequence). V lost 3 bases, J lost 5 bases, and 16 bases lay in between. The CDR3 runs 15 residues. CDR3 DNA: TGTGCCAGCAGCTTCTTTAAGGGTATACGGGAGACCCAGTACTTC. This codes for CASSFFKGIRETQYF.

This clone was detected once. This chain links TRBV4-1 with TRBJ1-3; D is ambiguous. The CDR3 sequence is 16 residues long. The germline V gene has CDR1 MGHRA and CDR2 YSYEKL. Trimming cost V 1 base and J 3 bases, with 13 bases left between them. This chain's CDR3 is CASSQVTGAGGNTIYF. CDR3 nucleotide sequence: TGCGCCAGCAGCCAAGTGACGGGAGCGGGTGGAAACACCATATATTTT.

The rearrangement joins TRBV6-1 to TRBJ2-2; maybe TRBD2 (5 bases). From germline, CDR1 is MNHNS and CDR2 SASEGT. The CDR3 runs 14 residues. V shed 8 bases and J shed 5 bases, with 15 bases lying between them. The CDR3 protein is CASAAEGGTGELFF. CDR3 coding DNA: TGTGCCAGCGCCGCCGAGGGCGGAACCGGGGAGCTGTTTTTT.

This chain connects TRBV10-3 to TRBJ2-7; possible D gene TRBD2, 6 bases. Germline-derived CDR1 and CDR2 are ENHRY and SYGVKD. V was cut by 8 bases and J by 1 base, with 12 bases left in between. The CDR3 runs to 13 residues. This CDR3 is CAILSGSSYEQYF. The CDR3 region has the DNA TGTGCCATCCTTTCCGGGAGTTCCTACGAGCAGTACTTC.

The rearrangement joins TRBV10-3 to TRBJ1-1; the D is unclear. Per the germline V gene, CDR1 is ENHRY and CDR2 is SYGVKD. The CDR3 is made up of 13 amino acids. V was shortened by 8 bases and J by 5 bases, with 15 bases between the two germline ends. DNA for the CDR3: TGTGCCATCGAAGAGGGCCACCGAACTGAAGCTTTCTTT. Translation: CAIEEGHRTEAFF.

J is TRBJ1-4 and V is TRBV6-1, with D unclear. CDR1 is MNHNS and CDR2 is SASEGT in the germline V gene. V lost 6 bases and J 10 bases, leaving 21 bases between the germline ends. The CDR3 spans 15 residues. The CDR3 here is CASRGTGSGIGKLFF. Written as DNA, the CDR3 is TGTGCCAGCAGGGGAACGGGCAGTGGCATAGGAAAACTGTTTTTT.

The chain carries TRBV5-4 and TRBJ2-6, with D possibly matching TRBD1 (6 bases). Germline lookup yields CDR1 SGHNT and CDR2 YYREEE (reference sequence). The CDR3 is 17 amino acids. The V end lost 0 bases, the J end lost 0 bases, and 10 bases lay between the germline ends. The CDR3, as DNA: TGTGCCAGCAGCTTGGGACAGGTTAGCTCTGGGGCCAACGTCCTGACTTTC. Protein: CASSLGQVSSGANVLTF. Filled out from reference TRBV5-4 and TRBJ2-6, the complete variable domain reads ETGVTQSPTHLIKTRGQQVTLRCSSQSGHNTVSWYQQALGQGPQFIFQYYREEENGRGNFPPRFSGLQFPNYSSELNVNALELDDSALYLCASSLGQVSSGANVLTFGAGSRLTVL.